Presented here are 17 T cell receptor beta chains from one specimen sequenced in a study of OX40 agonist ivuxolimab in advanced cancers. The method was immunoSEQ multiplex PCR; TCRdb's version includes in-frame clones alone and lacks a portion of them. The sample has tens of thousands of clones; more than 75% are singletons. The input for sequencing was CD4+ or CD8+ T cells sorted from blood, taken in a trial of the OX40 agonist ivuxolimab. Source of these receptors: an adult with an advanced solid tumor such as melanoma, head and neck, liver or kidney cancer.

This rearrangement joins TRBV27 to TRBJ1-1; D gene unclear. The CDR3 is 13 residues long. V was clipped by 10 bases and J by 5 bases, with 17 bases between them. CDR1 is MNHEY, CDR2 SMNVEV, per germline (reference sequence). The CDR3 region has the DNA TGTGCCACCTACCCCTTTGGGTCGACTGAAGCTTTCTTT. Amino acids: CATYPFGSTEAFF.

The rearrangement links TRBV7-6 to TRBJ1-1; 8 nucleotides agree with TRBD1. The J segment lost 4 bases and the V segment lost 5 bases, leaving 9 bases of the junction unmatched. Germline V lookup: CDR1 SGHVS, CDR2 FNYEAQ. This CDR3 is 15 amino acids long. The CDR3 sequence: CASSESQGDGTEAFF. CDR3 DNA sequence: TGTGCCAGCAGCGAGTCACAGGGGGACGGCACTGAAGCTTTCTTT.

This chain connects TRBV16 to TRBJ1-1; a possible D gene is TRBD1 (6 bases). Per the germline V gene, CDR1 is KGHSY and CDR2 is FQNENV. Trimming left V 5 bases short and J 3 bases short, with 16 bases between. There are 15 residues in the CDR3. CDR3 sequence reads: CASSGHRVEYTEAFF. CDR3 coding DNA: TGTGCCAGCAGCGGACACAGGGTGGAATACACTGAAGCTTTCTTT.

The V and J genes are TRBV27 and TRBJ2-2; 8 bases are shared with TRBD1. The germline CDR1 and CDR2 sequences are MNHEY and SMNVEV (reference sequence). With V trimmed by 6 bases and J by 5 bases, 8 bases remained unmatched. The CDR3 is 15 residues long. The CDR3 DNA reads TGTGCCAGCAGGCATGCAGGGGGCAATACCGGGGAGCTGTTTTTT. It encodes CASRHAGGNTGELFF.

The genes are TRBV27 and TRBJ1-5; D might be TRBD1 (6 bases). Trimming took 9 bases from V and 6 from J, leaving 15 bases between them. Germline CDR1 and CDR2: MNHEY and SMNVEV (reference sequence). This CDR3 region has 13 residues. The CDR3 sequence is CASWRGGGQPQHF. The CDR3 DNA follows: TGTGCCAGTTGGAGGGGGGGTGGTCAGCCCCAGCATTTT.

This clone occurred a few times. The J gene is TRBJ1-2, the V gene TRBV27; unclear D gene. This CDR3 spans 15 amino acids. Germline V CDR1 and CDR2: MNHEY, SMNVEV (reference sequence). Trimming took 2 bases from V and 3 from J, leaving 13 bases between them. In nucleotides, the CDR3 is TGTGCCAGCAGTTTAAGCCCGGGCTTCGACTATGGCTACACCTTC. Translated: CASSLSPGFDYGYTF.

The rearrangement uses TRBV6-5 and TRBJ2-7; D tentatively fits TRBD1 or TRBD2 (5 bases each). The CDR3 totals 14 residues. Germline V gene data show CDR1 as MNHEY and CDR2 as SVGAGI. Trimming pared 4 bases from V and 2 bases from J, leaving 12 bases between. CDR3 sequence (DNA): TGTGCCAGCAGTTTAGGGACCGGTACCTACGAGCAGTACTTC. Its translation: CASSLGTGTYEQYF.

The J gene is TRBJ1-1, the V gene TRBV29-1, with a tentative D call TRBD1 (6 bases). The V and J ends lost 2 bases and 1 base respectively, with 14 bases between them. The CDR3 extends over 15 amino acids. From germline, CDR1 is SQVTM and CDR2 ANQGSEA. The CDR3 loop reads CSVESRGAGNTEAFF. As DNA, the CDR3 is TGCAGCGTTGAAAGTCGGGGGGCGGGGAACACTGAAGCTTTCTTT.

In its sample, this clone was seen once. The chain links TRBV9 to TRBJ2-7; D uncertain. V lost 0 bases to trimming and J lost 0 bases, with 7 bases between them. Germline V CDR1 and CDR2: SGDLS, YYNGEE. The CDR3 totals 14 residues. The CDR3 sequence is CASSVARSSYEQYF. The CDR3 DNA reads as TGTGCCAGCAGCGTAGCCAGGTCCTCCTACGAGCAGTACTTC.

V usage is TRBV30 and J usage is TRBJ2-3, with 10 positions matching TRBD1. CDR3 length: 17 amino acids. With 4 bases clipped from V and 0 bases from J, the junction kept 10 bases outside the gene matches. Germline V gene lookup returns CDR1 GTSNPN and CDR2 SVGIG (reference sequence). CDR3 amino acids: CAWTRTGGSVSTDTQYF. CDR3 sequence (DNA): TGTGCCTGGACAAGGACAGGGGGGTCTGTTAGCACAGATACGCAGTATTTT.

J is TRBJ1-4 and V is TRBV7-9, with D unresolved. The V gene's germline CDR1 is SEHNR and CDR2 FQNEAQ (reference sequence). This CDR3 comprises 13 residues. With 5 bases removed from V and 6 bases from J, the gap between germline ends came to 10 bases. CDR3 sequence (DNA): TGTGCCAGCAGCCACTCAGAGGATGAAAAACTGTTTTTT. This encodes CASSHSEDEKLFF.

V is TRBV2 and J is TRBJ1-1; no definite D call. The CDR3 is made up of 17 amino acids. The germline gives CDR1 SNHLY, CDR2 FYNNEI. V was clipped by 0 bases and J by 4 bases, with 18 bases between them. In DNA form, the CDR3 reads TGTGCCAGCAGTGAAGCCGAATTTACGGGTGGTGGCACTGAAGCTTTCTTT. This translates into CASSEAEFTGGGTEAFF.

This chain uses TRBV15 with TRBJ2-3; no definite D call. Germline assignment: CDR1 LNHNV and CDR2 YYDKDF (reference sequence). The CDR3 consists of 11 residues. Trimming stripped 1 base from V and 6 bases from J, with 2 bases between. The CDR3 loop reads CATSRGDTQYF. CDR3 DNA sequence: TGTGCCACCAGCAGAGGGGATACGCAGTATTTT.

The chain is built from TRBV27 and TRBJ1-1, with D maybe TRBD1 (6 bases). The V end was cut by 2 bases, the J end by 4 bases, with 14 bases between. The CDR3 is 15 amino acids. Germline loops: CDR1 MNHEY, CDR2 SMNVEV (reference sequence). CDR3 coding DNA: TGTGCCAGCAGTTTAGGGCAGGGGTTTGGCACTGAAGCTTTCTTT. It codes for CASSLGQGFGTEAFF.

V gene TRBV10-2 combines with J gene TRBJ2-7, with 9 bases aligning to TRBD2. Germline lookup yields CDR1 WSHSY and CDR2 SAAADI. V shed 2 bases and J 3 bases; nucleotides not matched to a gene: 2. CDR3 length: 14 residues. The CDR3 DNA reads TGCGCCAGCAGTGAGGCGGGGGGGCGCTACGAGCAGTACTTC. Translating gives CASSEAGGRYEQYF.

CDR3 loop: CASSEDRGSTDTQYF. CDR3 DNA: TGTGCCAGCAGTGAAGATCGGGGAAGCACAGATACGCAGTATTTT. The chain recombines TRBV6-1 with TRBJ2-3; D is perhaps TRBD2 (5 bases). The CDR3 totals 15 residues. Deletions cut 1 base from V and 0 bases from J, with 8 bases between. CDR1 MNHNS and CDR2 SASEGT come from the germline V gene.

The V and J genes are TRBV7-2 and TRBJ2-7, with D possibly called TRBD1 or TRBD2 (5 bases each). Trimming stripped 6 bases from V and 2 bases from J, with 20 bases between. This CDR3 spans 16 amino acids. CDR1 and CDR2 from the germline V gene are SGHTA and FQGNSA. The CDR3 protein is CASSSLLRDGAYEQYF. CDR3 DNA sequence: TGTGCCAGCAGTTCCCTACTCCGGGACGGAGCCTACGAGCAGTACTTC.